This TCR beta chain was observed in a study of T cells in Graves' hyperthyroidism and ophthalmopathy. TCR beta CDR3 regions were amplified from RNA. Carried out on the TCR CDR3, a first-round RT-PCR used the HTBI primer set. Using its own MiXCR run on the multiplex PCR reads, TCRdb lists one record per CDR3 protein. This sample has hundreds of thousands of distinct CDR3 sequences, with 14% found just once. General study results and limits: Ophthalmopathy onset followed model prediction by a median about six months.

Germline loops: CDR1 KGHDR, CDR2 SFDVKD. J lost 10 bases, V lost 4 bases, and 10 bases had no gene match. The CDR3 has 16 residues. This clonotype was detected a few times. The antigen is not known. Material: blood. The receptor comes from a woman younger than 30 with Graves' hyperthyroidism. The rearrangement joins TRBV24-1 to TRBJ2-1; TRBD2 aligns across 12 bases. The CDR3 spells CATSDAGTSGLWEQFF. The CDR3 DNA is TGTGCCACCAGTGACGCCGGGACTAGCGGGTTATGGGAGCAGTTCTTC.